Following are 5 T cell receptor beta chains from one sample sequenced in a study of T cells in Graves' hyperthyroidism and ophthalmopathy. Authors of the study amplified TCR beta CDR3 regions from RNA transcripts. First-round RT-PCR of the TCR CDR3 relied on the HTBI primer set. TCRdb itself ran the multiplex PCR reads through MiXCR, one entry per CDR3 protein. The sample records over 250,000 distinct CDR3 sequences, roughly 15% being singletons. Sequencing was done on a sample of blood. These TCRs come from a woman aged 40 to 50 with Graves' ophthalmopathy.

This clonotype came up once. A much larger clone differs from this one at a single base, so this may be a read error. This chain links TRBV10-2 with TRBJ2-1; no definite D call. This CDR3 comprises 12 residues. In germline, CDR1 is WSHSY, CDR2 SAAADI. The CDR3 DNA reads TGCGCCAGCAGGTCTGCCTACAATGAGCAGCTCTTC. It yields the protein CASRSAYNEQLF.

Here the CDR3 reads CSAQREPNRSQFF. CDR3 nucleotide sequence: TGCAGTGCTCAGCGGGAGCCTAACCGGTCGCAGTTCTTC. The gene calls are TRBV20-1 and TRBJ2-1; 8 nucleotides match TRBD2. This CDR3 comprises 13 residues. Germline CDR1 reads DFQATT; CDR2 reads SNEGSKA (reference sequence). V dropped 5 bases and J dropped 12; count of bases not matched to a gene: 12.

V is TRBV7-2 and J is TRBJ2-1; 7 nucleotides match TRBD1. This CDR3 spans 15 amino acids. The J segment lost 4 bases and the V segment lost 5 bases, leaving 8 bases of the junction unmatched. Germline CDR1 and CDR2: SGHTA and FQGNSA. The DNA for the CDR3 is TGTGCCAGCAGCCCGATAGGGGGCGATTACAATGAGCAGTTCTTC. Translating it yields CASSPIGGDYNEQFF.

The table lists this clonotype with many counts. The chain employs TRBV7-9 and TRBJ1-1; the D is unclear. Trimming took 5 bases from V and 0 from J, leaving 13 bases between them. CDR1 is SEHNR, CDR2 FQNEAQ, per germline (reference sequence). The CDR3 has 15 amino acids. CDR3 bases: TGTGCCAGCAGCCCGTTAAAGTCCATGAACACTGAAGCTTTCTTT. Its translation: CASSPLKSMNTEAFF.

This clonotype was counted at least ten times. The chain links TRBV5-1 to TRBJ1-1; weak D call: TRBD1 (5 bases). Germline V gene sequence: CDR1 SGHRS, CDR2 YFSETQ. The V and J ends lost 6 bases and 9 bases respectively, with 15 bases between them. This CDR3 is 12 amino acids long. In nucleotides, the CDR3 is TGCGCCAGCACCCAAGAGAAGGGACAAGCTTTCTTT. Amino acids: CASTQEKGQAFF.